This is a list of T cell receptor beta chains from one sample in a study of blood T cell repertoires in COVID-19. Generated by immunoSEQ multiplex PCR, the TCRdb table keeps only in-frame clones and is missing some. Among roughly 230,000 clones listed, approximately 90% were seen once. The sequenced sample consisted of peripheral blood. Receptor source: a man in his 70s with acute or convalescent COVID-19. The CDR3 runs from the conserved cysteine through the conserved F or W. Each record gives: V gene, J gene, D gene, CDR3 protein. A D gene is named only where the DNA matches it firmly.

v_gene: TRBV6-5
j_gene: TRBJ2-7
d_gene: TRBD1
CDR3aa: CASSYGDRDHEQYF

v_gene: TRBV2
j_gene: TRBJ2-7
d_gene: TRBD1
CDR3aa: CASSVGQVLEQYF

v_gene: TRBV29-1
j_gene: TRBJ1-1
d_gene: NA
CDR3aa: CSLREGGWNTEAFF

v_gene: TRBV19
j_gene: TRBJ2-7
d_gene: NA
CDR3aa: CASSPGLGAYEQYF

v_gene: TRBV7-8
j_gene: TRBJ1-1
d_gene: TRBD1
CDR3aa: CASSPRQGAMNTEAFF

v_gene: TRBV4-1
j_gene: TRBJ2-5
d_gene: TRBD2
CDR3aa: CASSQEAASGQETQYF

v_gene: TRBV4-2
j_gene: TRBJ1-1
d_gene: TRBD1
CDR3aa: CASSRDRGINTEAFF

v_gene: TRBV6-1
j_gene: TRBJ2-7
d_gene: TRBD1
CDR3aa: CASSEVRGQDEQYF

v_gene: TRBV19
j_gene: TRBJ1-2
d_gene: TRBD1
CDR3aa: CASSLRGQDTNYGYTF

v_gene: TRBV28
j_gene: TRBJ2-7
d_gene: NA
CDR3aa: CASSLGLPPYEQYF

v_gene: TRBV19
j_gene: TRBJ2-5
d_gene: TRBD1
CDR3aa: CASSTIRQGWETQYF

v_gene: TRBV24-1
j_gene: TRBJ2-1
d_gene: TRBD1
CDR3aa: CATLPWGQGVFEQFF

v_gene: TRBV7-8
j_gene: TRBJ2-7
d_gene: TRBD1
CDR3aa: CASSSGQAVDEQYF

v_gene: TRBV7-6
j_gene: TRBJ1-2
d_gene: TRBD1
CDR3aa: CASSLDRGQNYGYTF

v_gene: TRBV5-4
j_gene: TRBJ2-1
d_gene: NA
CDR3aa: CASSFYSSYEQFF

v_gene: TRBV3-1/TRBV3-2
j_gene: TRBJ2-1
d_gene: TRBD2
CDR3aa: CASSQGASGTHKFF

v_gene: TRBV9
j_gene: TRBJ2-1
d_gene: TRBD2
CDR3aa: CASSVGTSFYNEQFF

v_gene: TRBV27
j_gene: TRBJ1-3
d_gene: NA
CDR3aa: CASSLRGSSGNTIYF

v_gene: TRBV5-1
j_gene: TRBJ1-4
d_gene: TRBD1
CDR3aa: CASSQGTVPLDEKLFF

v_gene: TRBV7-3
j_gene: TRBJ1-1
d_gene: NA
CDR3aa: CASSLRAGETEAFF

v_gene: TRBV2
j_gene: TRBJ2-7
d_gene: NA
CDR3aa: CASGVYYEQYF

v_gene: TRBV27
j_gene: TRBJ1-2
d_gene: TRBD1
CDR3aa: CASSHDRDYGYTF

v_gene: TRBV5-6
j_gene: TRBJ2-6
d_gene: NA
CDR3aa: CASSFLREFLSGANVLTF

v_gene: TRBV7-2
j_gene: TRBJ1-2
d_gene: NA
CDR3aa: CASSLLTQANYGYTF

v_gene: TRBV7-8
j_gene: TRBJ1-1
d_gene: NA
CDR3aa: CASSRSAGTEAFF

v_gene: TRBV19
j_gene: TRBJ2-7
d_gene: NA
CDR3aa: CASSIGTTNYEQYF

v_gene: TRBV19
j_gene: TRBJ2-7
d_gene: TRBD2
CDR3aa: CASTPTSGSYEQYF

v_gene: TRBV6-5
j_gene: TRBJ1-2
d_gene: NA
CDR3aa: CASSSYREFNYGYTF

v_gene: TRBV9
j_gene: TRBJ2-7
d_gene: NA
CDR3aa: CASSVATGSYEQYF

v_gene: TRBV4-1
j_gene: TRBJ1-5
d_gene: NA
CDR3aa: CASSQESLGGNRRQPQHF

v_gene: TRBV18
j_gene: TRBJ1-1
d_gene: NA
CDR3aa: CASSSGGGNTEAFF

v_gene: TRBV7-9
j_gene: TRBJ1-4
d_gene: TRBD1
CDR3aa: CASSSGQGGEKLFF

v_gene: TRBV28
j_gene: TRBJ2-7
d_gene: TRBD2
CDR3aa: CASSSGTRSSYEQYF

v_gene: TRBV18
j_gene: TRBJ2-7
d_gene: NA
CDR3aa: CASSPTAQGGYEQYF

v_gene: TRBV9
j_gene: TRBJ1-3
d_gene: TRBD1
CDR3aa: CASSVGRAGTATRPSGNTIYF

v_gene: TRBV7-9
j_gene: TRBJ2-2
d_gene: NA
CDR3aa: CASPKGERLNTGELFF

v_gene: TRBV6-2/TRBV6-3
j_gene: TRBJ2-1
d_gene: NA
CDR3aa: CASSPLRGWDEQFF

v_gene: TRBV4-3
j_gene: TRBJ1-1
d_gene: NA
CDR3aa: CASSPRVSTEAFF

v_gene: TRBV5-1
j_gene: TRBJ1-2
d_gene: TRBD1
CDR3aa: CASSLGTPGQGYGYTF

v_gene: TRBV6-6
j_gene: TRBJ1-1
d_gene: NA
CDR3aa: CASSYSKGKGAFF

v_gene: TRBV11-3
j_gene: TRBJ2-5
d_gene: TRBD2
CDR3aa: CASSLGTSGIETQYF

v_gene: TRBV10-3
j_gene: TRBJ1-3
d_gene: TRBD1
CDR3aa: CATTGAGNTIYF

v_gene: TRBV5-5
j_gene: TRBJ2-7
d_gene: NA
CDR3aa: CASSLDTSYEQYF

v_gene: TRBV2
j_gene: TRBJ1-1
d_gene: NA
CDR3aa: CASSEWGEYAEAFF

v_gene: TRBV19
j_gene: TRBJ2-5
d_gene: TRBD1
CDR3aa: CASSMGQGARETQYF

v_gene: TRBV5-5
j_gene: TRBJ2-1
d_gene: TRBD2
CDR3aa: CASSLPGLAVNNEQFF

v_gene: TRBV7-2
j_gene: TRBJ1-1
d_gene: NA
CDR3aa: CASSLLGTQNTEAFF

v_gene: TRBV13
j_gene: TRBJ1-2
d_gene: NA
CDR3aa: CASSNGASGPENYGYTF

v_gene: TRBV7-9
j_gene: TRBJ2-1
d_gene: NA
CDR3aa: CASSLWVTPAAYNEQFF

v_gene: TRBV9
j_gene: TRBJ2-1
d_gene: TRBD2
CDR3aa: CASSVGGLGNEQFF

v_gene: TRBV7-9
j_gene: TRBJ1-4
d_gene: NA
CDR3aa: CASSRLGDEKLFF

v_gene: TRBV19
j_gene: TRBJ1-4
d_gene: NA
CDR3aa: CASSSREATFPEKLFF

v_gene: TRBV5-8
j_gene: TRBJ1-5
d_gene: NA
CDR3aa: CASSLLNRGNQPQHF

v_gene: TRBV6-6
j_gene: TRBJ2-5
d_gene: TRBD2
CDR3aa: CASSFTGTSGLETQYF

v_gene: TRBV5-1
j_gene: TRBJ1-1
d_gene: TRBD1
CDR3aa: CASSLGTGATEAFF

v_gene: TRBV5-8
j_gene: TRBJ2-7
d_gene: TRBD2
CDR3aa: CASSLSGSSYEQYF

v_gene: TRBV30
j_gene: TRBJ2-5
d_gene: NA
CDR3aa: CAWNRVYQETQYF